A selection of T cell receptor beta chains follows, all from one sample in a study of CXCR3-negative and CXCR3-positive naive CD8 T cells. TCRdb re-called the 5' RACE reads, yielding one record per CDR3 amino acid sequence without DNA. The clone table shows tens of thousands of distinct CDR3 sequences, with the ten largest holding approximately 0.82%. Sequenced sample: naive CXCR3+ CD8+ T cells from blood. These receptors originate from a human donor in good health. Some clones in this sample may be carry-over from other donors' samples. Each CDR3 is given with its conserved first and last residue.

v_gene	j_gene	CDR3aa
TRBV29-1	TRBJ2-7	CSVGDTGVSYEQYF
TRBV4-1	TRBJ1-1	CASSRNTGSSGTEAFF
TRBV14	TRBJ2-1	CASSQDGLAGYNEQFF
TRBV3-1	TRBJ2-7	CASSQDRDSPYEQYF
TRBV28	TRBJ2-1	CASSQRGGIPSLSRFF
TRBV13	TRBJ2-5	CASRDRTQETQYF
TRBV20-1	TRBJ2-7	CSHREFGSYEQYF
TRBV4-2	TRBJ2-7	CASSQEVAGGFDEQYF
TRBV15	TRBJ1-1	CATSRYPSTEAFF
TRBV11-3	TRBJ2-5	CASSLTDQETQYF